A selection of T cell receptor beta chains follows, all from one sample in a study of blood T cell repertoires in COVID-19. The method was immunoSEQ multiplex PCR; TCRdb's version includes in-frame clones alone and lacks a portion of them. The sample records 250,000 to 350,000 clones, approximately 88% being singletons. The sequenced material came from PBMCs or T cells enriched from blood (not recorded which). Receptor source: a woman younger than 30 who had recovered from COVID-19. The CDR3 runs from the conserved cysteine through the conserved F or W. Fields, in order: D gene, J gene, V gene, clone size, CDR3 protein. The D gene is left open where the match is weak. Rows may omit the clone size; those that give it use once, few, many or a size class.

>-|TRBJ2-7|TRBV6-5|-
CASSHEAGVAYEQYF
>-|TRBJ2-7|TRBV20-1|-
CSAAGGDEQYF
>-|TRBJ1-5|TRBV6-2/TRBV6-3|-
CASSSGASGNQPQHF
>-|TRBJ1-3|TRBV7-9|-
CASSPTSLLLRTGNTIYF
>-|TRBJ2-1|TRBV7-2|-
CASSLVQQDYNEQFF
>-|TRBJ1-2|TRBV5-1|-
CASSQTTATYGYTF
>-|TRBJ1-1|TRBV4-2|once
CASSPWEGEAFF
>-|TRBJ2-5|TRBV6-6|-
CASSLRVETQYF
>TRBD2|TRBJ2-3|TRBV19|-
CASSIYATGTSGPTDTQYF
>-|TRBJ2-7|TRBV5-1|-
CASSSTYYEQYF
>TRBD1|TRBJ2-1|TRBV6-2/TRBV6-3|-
CASSSPPGQVLGNEQFF
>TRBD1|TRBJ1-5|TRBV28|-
CASNIDRGRNQPQHF
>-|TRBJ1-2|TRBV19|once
CASKAPQVGGNYGYTF
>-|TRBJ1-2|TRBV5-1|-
CASSLQGTNYGYTF
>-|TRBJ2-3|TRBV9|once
CASSVVLSDTQYF
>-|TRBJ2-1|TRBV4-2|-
CASSLSGTQYNEQFF
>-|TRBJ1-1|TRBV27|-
CASMKGVNTEAFF
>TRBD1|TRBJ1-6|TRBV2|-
CASKDRAYNSPLHF
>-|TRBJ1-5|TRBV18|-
CASIGGDRNQPQHF
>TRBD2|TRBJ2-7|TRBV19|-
CASSLSPGRGQQYF